This TCR beta chain was retrieved from a study of shared clonotypes between healthy human individuals. An even split of each subset's genomic DNA across several immunoSEQ plates was performed. Profiled with immunoSEQ multiplex PCR; TCRdb holds only in-frame clones, not every one. This sample has millions of clones, with around 93% found just once. This clone appeared a single time. Its target is unknown. The naive CD8 population came from CD45RO-negative cells selected for CCR7, without terminally differentiated effector memory CD45RA+ cells. General study findings and limits: On the whole, naive subsets had larger estimated richness than memory subsets had.

V lost 9 bases, J lost 6 bases, and 17 bases lay in between. This CDR3 has 14 amino acids. The germline V gene has CDR1 SEHNR and CDR2 FQNEAQ (reference sequence). The rearrangement uses TRBV7-9 and TRBJ2-2; TRBD2 might be the D (6 bases). The origin of this receptor is a man younger than 35 in good health. Some clones in this sample may be carry-over from other donors' samples. Material: naive CD8+ T cells from PBMCs. This CDR3 reads CASLIGSRAGELFF. CDR3 sequence (DNA): TGTGCCAGTTTAATCGGGAGTCGGGCCGGGGAGCTGTTTTTT.